One and the same sample provided the 31 T cell receptor beta chains below, sequenced in a study of T cells in women clearing cervical HPV infection. Only in-frame clones appear in the TCRdb table, and some are missing; sequencing was by immunoSEQ multiplex PCR. Its table records 25,000 to 35,000 clones. Sequences were obtained from blood buffy coat. The source of these receptors is a woman between 18 and 70 years old with a cervical HPV16 infection that either progressed to CIN3+ or cleared (not recorded which).

For this clone: The read is 3 residues too short to cover the CDR3 end, so that end is filled in from the germline J gene. The rearrangement links TRBV27 to TRBJ2-7, with 8 bases matching TRBD1. V lost 7 bases and J lost 3; bases outside the gene matches: 8. From germline, CDR1 is MNHEY and CDR2 SMNVEV (reference sequence). This CDR3 region has 14 residues. The CDR3 region is CASTKQGERYEQYF. The CDR3 DNA, read in part, is TGTGCCAGCACCAAACAGGGGGAGCGCTACGAG.

The sequenced part of the CDR3 DNA is TGTGCCAGCTCACATCCCGGGCAGGGAAATTCACCG. Translated: CASSHPGQGNSP. The full CDR3 protein reads CASSHPGQGNSPLFF. This chain joins TRBV18 and TRBJ2-2; D might be TRBD1 (5 bases). The CDR3 end falls 3 residues outside the read, so it is completed with the germline J gene. Germline CDR1 is KGHSH and CDR2 is LQKENI. CDR3 size: 15 residues.

The CDR3 sequence is CASSSHTGNTIYF. CDR3 DNA (partial): TGTGCCAGCAGTAGTCACACTGGAAACACC. The J gene is TRBJ1-3, the V gene TRBV12-3 or TRBV12-4; D not certain. The read stops 3 residues short of the end of the CDR3; the missing end is completed from the germline J gene. The ends were cut back, 5 bases at V and 2 bases at J, with 7 bases in the middle. This CDR3 region has 13 residues.

A remark on this clone: The CDR3 end falls 3 residues outside the read, so it is completed with the germline J gene. J is TRBJ2-2 and V is TRBV5-1; 8 nucleotides match TRBD2. This CDR3 region has 15 residues. Germline V gene data show CDR1 as SGHRS and CDR2 as YFSETQ. The DNA read from the CDR3 is TGCGCCAGCAGCTTCGGACTAGCTGGGGCCAACGTG. It is translated as CASSFGLAGANV. The CDR3 in full is CASSFGLAGANVLFF.

Comments on this clone: The read ends 3 residues shy of where the CDR3 ends; the end is completed using the germline J gene. The chain couples TRBV19 to TRBJ1-2; D gene uncertain. This CDR3 has 13 residues. Germline V gene lookup returns CDR1 LNHDA and CDR2 SQIVND (reference sequence). CDR3 amino acids: CASRLAGGYDYTF. CDR3 DNA, as far as it was read: TGTGCCAGTAGGCTAGCGGGAGGTTACGAC. Using reference TRBV19 and TRBJ1-2 for the parts outside the CDR3, the full variable domain is DGGITQSPKYLFRKEGQNVTLSCEQNLNHDAMYWYRQDPGQGLRLIYYSQIVNDFQKGDIAEGYSVSREKKESFPLTVTSAQKNPTAFYLCASRLAGGYDYTFGSGTRLTVV.

About this clone: Coverage ceases 3 residues before the CDR3 finishes, and the germline J gene fills in the end. The gene calls are TRBV29-1 and TRBJ1-1, with 8 bases identical to TRBD1. The CDR3 loop spans 13 amino acids. Looked up from germline, CDR1 is SQVTM and CDR2 is ANQGSEA. V gave up 6 bases and J gave up 5 bases; unmatched junction bases: 8. CDR3 sequence reads: CSVRQGMLTEAFF. The part of the CDR3 DNA that was read is TGCAGCGTCCGACAGGGGATGTTGACTGAA.

Notes on this clone: From the germline J gene comes the end of the CDR3, since the read stops 3 residues before it. The chain uses TRBV2 and TRBJ2-5; possible D gene TRBD2, 5 bases. Trimming pared 5 bases from V and 1 base from J, leaving 11 bases between. Germline V gives CDR1 SNHLY, CDR2 FYNNEI. CDR3 length equals 14 residues. The CDR3 sequence: CASSQLAPQETQYF. The covered CDR3 bases are TGTGCCAGCAGTCAATTAGCGCCCCAAGAGACC.

Regarding this clone: The CDR3 extends 3 residues past the end of the read, so its final part is completed from the germline J gene. The rearrangement links TRBV13 to TRBJ2-3, with D perhaps TRBD2 (6 bases). The V gene's germline CDR1 is PRHDT and CDR2 FYEKMQ (reference sequence). V was pared by 5 bases and J by 0 bases, with 21 bases between. The CDR3 has 18 amino acids. The CDR3 reads CASSLRPAGSASTDTQYF. Partial CDR3 DNA: TGTGCCAGCAGCCTCCGTCCGGCGGGGAGCGCGAGCACAGATACG.

Concerning this clone: The read finishes 3 residues shy of the CDR3 end, and the germline J gene is used to complete it. This chain joins TRBV11-3 and TRBJ1-1, with 7 bases lining up with TRBD1. Germline V gene sequence: CDR1 SGHNT, CDR2 YENEEA. V shed 4 bases and J 0 bases; nucleotides not matched to a gene: 5. The CDR3 consists of 15 residues. CDR3: CASSSSGGVNTEAFF. CDR3 DNA (partial): TGTGCCAGCAGCTCTTCAGGGGGAGTGAACACTGAA.

Points on this clone: The read terminates 3 residues before the CDR3 end, so the remaining end is supplied by the germline J gene. The chain recombines TRBV18 with TRBJ2-5; 13 bases are a match to TRBD2. Trimming cost V 0 bases and J 3 bases; bases outside gene matches: 1. Germline V gene data show CDR1 as KGHSH and CDR2 as LQKENI. The CDR3 consists of 16 residues. This chain's CDR3 is CASSPPGLAGKETQYF. The CDR3 bases that were read are TGTGCCAGCTCACCACCGGGACTAGCGGGAAAAGAGACC. Supplemented by reference TRBV18 and TRBJ2-5, the full variable domain reads NAGVMQNPRHLVRRRGQEARLRCSPMKGHSHVYWYRQLPEEGLKFMVYLQKENIIDESGMPKERFSAEFPKEGPSILRIQQVVRGDSAAYFCASSPPGLAGKETQYFGPGTRLLVL.

Note on this clone: The read is 3 residues too short to cover the CDR3 end, so that end is filled in from the germline J gene. This chain connects TRBV20-1 to TRBJ2-6; no definite D call. Between the trimmed V and J ends, which lost 2 bases and 0 bases, there was a span of 8 bases. Germline V gives CDR1 DFQATT, CDR2 SNEGSKA (reference sequence). This CDR3 is 15 amino acids long. This CDR3 is CSARMPGSGANVLTF. The part of the CDR3 DNA that was read is TGCAGTGCTAGAATGCCAGGCTCTGGGGCCAACGTC.

Details on this clone: The CDR3 end falls 3 residues outside the read, so it is completed with the germline J gene. The rearrangement uses TRBV5-1 and TRBJ2-2, with TRBD2 matching 13 bases. The CDR3 runs to 14 residues. Germline V lookup: CDR1 SGHRS, CDR2 YFSETQ. Trimming removed 3 bases from V and 8 bases from J; junction bases left unmatched: 1. CDR3 bases read: TGCGCCAGCAGCTGGGGACTAGCGGGAGGGGAG. It encodes CASSWGLAGGE. In full, the CDR3 reads CASSWGLAGGELFF.

Notes on this clone: The read terminates 3 residues ahead of where the CDR3 ends, so the germline J gene completes it. The chain uses TRBV6-4 and TRBJ2-3; 7 bases align to TRBD2. CDR1 is MRHNA, CDR2 SNTAGT, per germline. This CDR3 is 16 amino acids long. Germline trimming cut 0 bases from V and 3 bases from J; bases unmatched to any gene: 6. The chain's CDR3 is CASSDSEGAGTDTQYF. The CDR3 DNA, read in part, is TGTGCCAGCAGTGACTCGGAGGGAGCGGGAACAGATACG.

In regard to this clone: The read ends 3 residues early relative to the CDR3; the germline J gene fills the gap. This chain uses TRBV18 with TRBJ2-2; D unresolved. Germline loops: CDR1 KGHSH, CDR2 LQKENI. This CDR3 is built from 14 residues. The sequenced part of the CDR3 DNA is TGTGCCAGCTCACCACCCTCCAGTCCTGAAAAG. Translation: CASSPPSSPEK. The whole CDR3 protein is CASSPPSSPEKLFF.

Points on this clone: The read terminates 3 residues ahead of where the CDR3 ends, so the germline J gene completes it. The chain links TRBV30 to TRBJ2-3, with 7 bases aligning to TRBD1. CDR3 length: 13 amino acids. CDR1 is GTSNPN and CDR2 is SVGIG in the germline V gene (reference sequence). The DNA read from the CDR3 is TGTGCCTGCGGCTGGGACAGCCAAGAGACG. This codes for CACGWDSQET. The entire CDR3 protein is CACGWDSQETQYF.

To note about this clone: With the read ending 3 residues before the CDR3 end, the germline J gene is used to fill in that end. V and J are TRBV19 and TRBJ2-2, with TRBD2 as a possible D gene (6 bases). Germline CDR1 reads LNHDA; CDR2 reads SQIVND (reference sequence). V lost 7 bases to trimming and J lost 3 bases, with 18 bases between them. CDR3 length: 16 residues. This CDR3 is CASTDRGGFDTGELFF. Partial CDR3 DNA: TGTGCCAGTACCGACAGAGGAGGGTTTGACACCGGGGAG.

A note on this clone: The observed sequence ends 3 residues before the CDR3 terminus, with the missing tail filled in from the germline J gene. The V call is TRBV2, the J call TRBJ1-6, with a tentative D call TRBD1 (5 bases). CDR1 SNHLY and CDR2 FYNNEI come from the germline V gene. The CDR3 runs 15 residues. V gave up 2 bases and J gave up 7 bases, with 12 bases separating them. CDR3 region: CASSEMGRENSPLHF. CDR3 bases read: TGTGCCAGCAGTGAAATGGGCAGGGAAAATTCACCC. The whole variable domain, remainder taken from reference TRBV2 and TRBJ1-6, is EPEVTQTPSHQVTQMGQEVILRCVPISNHLYFYWYRQILGQKVEFLVSFYNNEISEKSEIFDDQFSVERPDGSNFTLKIRSTKLEDSAMYFCASSEMGRENSPLHFGNGTRLTVT.

Details on this clone: The read ends 3 residues before the CDR3 terminus; that terminus is restored from the germline J gene. The chain links TRBV2 to TRBJ1-1; no clear D gene. Germline V lookup: CDR1 SNHLY, CDR2 FYNNEI. The CDR3 spans 14 residues. V was cut by 5 bases and J by 4 bases, with 14 bases left in between. The CDR3 is CASSPKTSGTEAFF. Incomplete CDR3 DNA: TGTGCCAGCAGTCCGAAAACAAGTGGCACTGAA.

The CDR3 spells CASSLRQANSPLHF. The part of the CDR3 DNA that was read is TGTGCCAGCAGCTTAAGACAGGCTAATTCACCC. The chain employs TRBV11-2 and TRBJ1-6; TRBD1 might be the D (6 bases). The read stops 3 residues short of the end of the CDR3; the missing end is completed from the germline J gene. Trimming removed 2 bases from V and 6 bases from J, with 8 bases in between. The CDR3 is 14 amino acids. Germline values: CDR1 SGHAT, CDR2 FQNNGV.

Worth noting for this clone: Read coverage stops 3 residues before the CDR3 terminus; the germline J gene supplies the remainder. The gene calls are TRBV4-1 and TRBJ2-7; 10 bases align to TRBD2. CDR1 and CDR2 from the germline V gene are MGHRA and YSYEKL. This CDR3 spans 16 amino acids. The ends lost 3 bases at V and 2 bases at J; junction bases unmatched: 7. CDR3 protein: CASSHVGTSVTYEQYF. Partial CDR3 DNA: TGCGCCAGCAGCCACGTCGGGACTAGCGTTACCTACGAG.

A word on this clone: The sequenced fragment ends 3 residues before the CDR3 boundary, so the rest is inferred from the germline J gene. The J gene is TRBJ2-1, the V gene TRBV7-3, with 14 bases lining up with TRBD2. V trimming: 5 bases; J trimming: 2 bases; junction bases outside the gene matches: 8. The germline CDR1 and CDR2 sequences are SGHTA and FQGTGA. CDR3 length: 18 residues. CDR3 in amino acids: CASSPGTSGRRTYNEQFF. The sequenced CDR3 bases are TGTGCCAGCAGCCCCGGGACTAGCGGGAGAAGGACCTACAATGAG.

For this clone: The read ends 3 residues shy of where the CDR3 ends; the end is completed using the germline J gene. V usage is TRBV7-7 and J usage is TRBJ1-2; 9 bases fit TRBD1. From germline, CDR1 is SSHAT and CDR2 FNYEAQ (reference sequence). This CDR3 is built from 14 residues. The part of the CDR3 DNA that was read is TGTGCCAGCAGCACCGGGACAGGGTCCTACGAC. The encoded protein is CASSTGTGSYD. The entire CDR3 protein reads CASSTGTGSYDYTF.

A remark on this clone: The read gets to within 3 residues of the CDR3 end, and the germline J gene fills in the rest. This chain connects TRBV10-3 to TRBJ2-1; perhaps TRBD2 as D (5 bases). CDR1 ENHRY and CDR2 SYGVKD come from the germline V gene. The CDR3 is made up of 13 amino acids. Trimming removed 6 bases at V and 8 bases at J, with 14 bases between. The DNA read from the CDR3 is TGTGCCATCAGCCTAGCAGAACGGGATGAG. Encoded protein: CAISLAERDE. The full CDR3 is CAISLAERDEQFF.

With respect to this clone: The DNA ends 3 residues before the CDR3 does, and the rest of the CDR3 is filled in from the germline J gene. V gene TRBV18 combines with J gene TRBJ1-2; D uncertain. The CDR3 is 14 amino acids. Trimming took off 2 bases at V and 3 bases at J, with 10 bases between the two ends. CDR1 KGHSH and CDR2 LQKENI come from the germline V gene. CDR3 bases read: TGTGCCAGCTCACCAGCGTCTAGCTACTATGGC. It encodes CASSPASSYYG. The complete CDR3 sequence is CASSPASSYYGYTF.

Concerning this clone itself: The read terminates 3 residues ahead of where the CDR3 ends, so the germline J gene completes it. The V call is TRBV5-6, the J call TRBJ2-5; TRBD1 is a possible D gene (6 bases). Trimming stripped 4 bases from V and 2 bases from J, with 15 bases between. CDR3 length: 15 amino acids. CDR1 is SGHDT and CDR2 is YYEEEE in the germline V gene. CDR3 amino acids: CASSATEGVQETQYF. The covered CDR3 bases are TGTGCCAGCAGCGCCACTGAGGGGGTACAAGAGACC.

This clone is called medium-sized based on its frequency. With the read ending 3 residues before the CDR3 end, the germline J gene is used to fill in that end. The gene calls are TRBV2 and TRBJ2-5; tentative D call: TRBD2 (5 bases). CDR3 size: 14 residues. V was trimmed by 6 bases and J by 5 bases, leaving 16 bases between them. CDR1 is SNHLY, CDR2 FYNNEI, per germline. The CDR3 is CASRTLGLLETQYF. CDR3 DNA, as far as it was read: TGTGCCAGCAGGACACTAGGCCTCCTGGAGACC.

Remarks on this clone: The CDR3 end falls 3 residues outside the read, so it is completed with the germline J gene. This chain links TRBV7-9 with TRBJ1-2; a possible D gene is TRBD1 (5 bases). The CDR3 contains 13 residues. In germline, CDR1 is SEHNR, CDR2 FQNEAQ (reference sequence). CDR3 region: CASSRQGAYDYTF. Incomplete CDR3 DNA: TGTGCCAGCAGCCGACAAGGGGCCTACGAC.

Comment on this clone: The read ends 3 residues shy of where the CDR3 ends; the end is completed using the germline J gene. The chain uses TRBV20-1 and TRBJ2-3, with TRBD2 matching 12 bases. Germline assignment: CDR1 DFQATT and CDR2 SNEGSKA (reference sequence). J gave up 4 bases and V 1 base, and 3 bases lay outside the gene matches. The CDR3 has 15 amino acids. CDR3 bases read: TGCAGTGCTAGAGTCCTAGCGGGAGGGGCAGATACG. Protein: CSARVLAGGADT. The whole CDR3 is CSARVLAGGADTQYF.

As concerns this clone: From the germline J gene comes the end of the CDR3, since the read stops 3 residues before it. The chain couples TRBV6-1 to TRBJ2-1, with 9 bases matching TRBD2. Germline-derived CDR1 and CDR2 are MNHNS and SASEGT. Trimming took 3 bases from V and 7 from J; bases not matched to a gene: 7. The CDR3 has 15 residues. CDR3 bases read: TGTGCCAGCAGTGATACAGCGGGAGGTAGGAATGAG. It encodes CASSDTAGGRNE. In full, the CDR3 reads CASSDTAGGRNEQFF.

About this clone itself: With the read ending 3 residues before the CDR3 end, the germline J gene is used to fill in that end. This sequence joins TRBV5-1 and TRBJ2-1; 9 bases are a match to TRBD2. Germline V gene sequence: CDR1 SGHRS, CDR2 YFSETQ. The V gene end was trimmed by 3 bases and the J gene end by 6 bases; junction bases not matched to a gene: 4. The CDR3 has 14 amino acids. CDR3 DNA (partial): TGCGCCAGCAGCTCGACTAGCGGCATCAATGAG. Its protein product is CASSSTSGINE. The whole CDR3 sequence reads CASSSTSGINEQFF. Together with reference TRBV5-1 and TRBJ2-1, the CDR3 gives the full variable domain: KAGVTQTPRYLIKTRGQQVTLSCSPISGHRSVSWYQQTPGQGLQFLFEYFSETQRNKGNFPGRFSGRQFSNSRSEMNVSTLELGDSALYLCASSSTSGINEQFFGPGTRLTVL.

As for this clone: The read finishes 3 residues shy of the CDR3 end, and the germline J gene is used to complete it. J is TRBJ2-1 and V is TRBV20-1; 10 nucleotides line up with TRBD2. Trimming removed 6 bases from V and 6 bases from J; junction bases left unmatched: 8. CDR3 length: 14 residues. Germline V gene lookup returns CDR1 DFQATT and CDR2 SNEGSKA (reference sequence). CDR3: CSARSGRAFNEQFF. CDR3 bases read: TGCAGTGCCAGAAGCGGGAGGGCCTTCAATGAG.